Each of the 11 T cell receptor beta chains below was sequenced from the same sample in a study of shared clonotypes between healthy human individuals. CD8 cells classed as naive were CD45RO-negative and positively selected for CCR7, excluding terminally differentiated effector memory CD45RA+ cells. Some clones are missing from TCRdb's copy, which holds only in-frame ones; the method was immunoSEQ multiplex PCR. This sample has some 580,000 clones; about 98% occur once, and the top ten carry 0.25% to 0.35%. Sequences were obtained from naive CD8+ T cells sorted from blood. These receptors were taken from a man aged 25 to 40 in good health.

The V gene is TRBV5-4, the J gene TRBJ2-7; 13 bases are a match to TRBD2. CDR1 is SGHNT, CDR2 YYREEE, per germline (reference sequence). The CDR3 consists of 16 residues. Trimming took 4 bases from V and 2 from J; bases not matched to a gene: 6. The CDR3 is CASSQGLAGVPYEQYF. The CDR3 coding sequence is TGTGCCAGCAGCCAAGGACTAGCGGGGGTCCCCTACGAGCAGTACTTC.

The chain has TRBV4-3 and TRBJ2-1; 10 bases map to TRBD2. CDR3 length: 16 amino acids. The J segment lost 2 bases and the V segment lost 3 bases, leaving 4 bases of the junction unmatched. Germline-derived CDR1 and CDR2 are LGHNA and YSLEER. The CDR3 nucleotides are TGCGCCAGCAGCCAGAATAGCGGGAGGCCCTACAATGAGCAGTTCTTC. Protein sequence: CASSQNSGRPYNEQFF.

The gene calls are TRBV4-1 and TRBJ2-3; perhaps D is TRBD1 or TRBD2 (5 bases each). This CDR3 is built from 16 residues. V shed 0 bases and J shed 3 bases, with 13 bases lying between them. Germline CDR1 is MGHRA and CDR2 is YSYEKL. The CDR3: CASSQDTGLETDTQYF. CDR3 sequence (DNA): TGCGCCAGCAGCCAAGACACGGGGCTTGAGACAGATACGCAGTATTTT.

The CDR3: CASSSGVGASEDEQYF. The CDR3 nucleotides read TGTGCCAGCAGCAGCGGGGTAGGGGCGTCGGAGGACGAGCAGTACTTC. This rearrangement joins TRBV11-2 to TRBJ2-7, with 7 bases aligning to TRBD2. The germline gives CDR1 SGHAT, CDR2 FQNNGV. Trimming removed 5 bases from V and 5 bases from J; junction bases left unmatched: 15. The length of the CDR3 is 16 residues.

The chain uses TRBV9 and TRBJ2-2; 9 nucleotides agree with TRBD2. CDR1 and CDR2 (germline): SGDLS, YYNGEE. V dropped 3 bases and J dropped 7; count of bases not matched to a gene: 10. This CDR3 region has 16 residues. The CDR3 loop is CASSAPLSGSIGELFF. The CDR3 DNA sequence: TGTGCCAGCAGCGCCCCGCTTAGCGGGAGTATCGGGGAGCTGTTTTTT.

The V gene is TRBV11-2, the J gene TRBJ2-2; 13 bases fit TRBD2. The V segment lost 5 bases and the J segment 7 bases; nucleotides outside the gene matches: 4. CDR1 is SGHAT, CDR2 FQNNGV, per germline. CDR3 length equals 15 residues. The CDR3 is CASSLLAGGSGELFF. CDR3 nucleotide sequence: TGTGCCAGCAGCCTACTAGCGGGAGGGAGCGGGGAGCTGTTTTTT.

The chain carries TRBV15 and TRBJ1-1; 7 positions match TRBD1. V shed 5 bases, J shed 5 bases, and the junction held 14 bases outside the gene matches. The CDR3 has 16 amino acids. Germline V gene data show CDR1 as LNHNV and CDR2 as YYDKDF (reference sequence). This chain's CDR3 is CATSPDTGGGWTEAFF. The DNA of the CDR3 is TGTGCCACCAGCCCCGATACGGGAGGGGGCTGGACTGAAGCTTTCTTT.

This rearrangement joins TRBV28 to TRBJ2-1; weak D call: TRBD1 (5 bases). CDR1 and CDR2 (germline): MDHEN, SYDVKM. The CDR3 spans 16 residues. V lost 5 bases, J lost 0 bases, and 14 bases lay in between. Here the CDR3 DNA reads TGTGCCAGCAGTGAACAGGACCCGAGCTCCTACAATGAGCAGTTCTTC. Protein sequence: CASSEQDPSSYNEQFF.

CDR3 DNA: TGTGCCAGCAGCTTAGCGGCGTACACTGAAGCTTTCTTT. Protein sequence: CASSLAAYTEAFF. The chain has TRBV7-6 and TRBJ1-1; D is undetermined. Germline CDR1 SGHVS, CDR2 FNYEAQ. The CDR3 consists of 13 residues. Trimming cost V 0 bases and J 3 bases, with 5 bases left between them. The full variable domain, with the rest looked up from reference TRBV7-6 and TRBJ1-1, is GAGVSQSPRYKVTKRGQDVALRCDPISGHVSLYWYRQALGQGPEFLTYFNYEAQQDKSGLPNDRFSAERPEGSISTLTIQRTEQRDSAMYRCASSLAAYTEAFFGQGTRLTVV.

J is TRBJ1-5 and V is TRBV6-4, with 7 positions matching TRBD1. Germline CDR1 MRHNA, CDR2 SNTAGT. Unmatched junction bases numbered 17, after V lost 8 bases and J lost 1 base. CDR3 length: 18 amino acids. In nucleotides, the CDR3 is TGTGCCAGCCCAGTTCGCGAACAGGGGAAGGGAAGCAATCAGCCCCAGCATTTT. Its translation is CASPVREQGKGSNQPQHF.

The J gene is TRBJ2-7, the V gene TRBV30; no definite D call. Per the germline V gene, CDR1 is GTSNPN and CDR2 is SVGIG (reference sequence). This CDR3 is 13 amino acids long. Deletions cut 2 bases from V and 2 bases from J, with 10 bases between. The CDR3 loop is CAWSSLTAYEQYF. The CDR3 DNA reads as TGTGCCTGGAGTTCTCTTACAGCCTACGAGCAGTACTTC.